The subject of this entry is one T cell receptor (beta chain). This sample is drawn from a study of blood T cell repertoires in COVID-19. This table comes from immunoSEQ multiplex PCR, and its TCRdb copy is limited to in-frame clones, with some not included. This table has 140,000 to 150,000 clones, roughly 87% appearing once. The TCR comes from a woman between 50 and 59 years old with acute or convalescent COVID-19. Source material: peripheral blood.

DNA of the CDR3: TGTGCCAGCCGAGTCCTAGCGGGGGGGCGCGATGAGCAGTTCTTC. Protein sequence: CASRVLAGGRDEQFF. The rearrangement joins TRBV3-1 (or the pseudogene TRBV3-2) to TRBJ2-1, with 12 bases fitting TRBD2. The CDR3 totals 15 residues. Germline loops: CDR1 LGHDT, CDR2 YNNKEL (reference sequence). V was clipped by 8 bases and J by 8 bases; unmatched bases: 10.